Below, one T cell receptor beta chain is given with its context. What it binds is unknown. Reprocessing the 5' RACE reads, TCRdb reports a single entry for every CDR3 protein and omits DNA. The ten top clones account for 0.3% to 0.45%, within a sample of 200,000 to 300,000 distinct CDR3 sequences. The record originates from a study of T cells expressing NK-cell markers. Study-wide results and limits: A range of about 1.0-8% of CD8+ T cells consisted of dominant NKG2C+ clonotypes in about six donors.

Sequences were obtained from blood T cells: a sorted CD56 or NKG2C T cell subset, CD4+ or CD8+ T cells, or bulk PBMC T cells (not recorded which). The sequence came from a man between 18 and 35 years old in good health.

CDR3 residues: CASSPSGRRSFSYNEQFF. V and J are TRBV11-1 and TRBJ2-1; there is no DNA to check the TCRdb D call of TRBD2. Looked up from germline, CDR1 is SGHAT and CDR2 is FQDESV (reference sequence). CDR3 length: 18 residues.